The 12 T cell receptor beta chains given below trace back to one sample, sequenced in a study of Graves' ophthalmopathy and Graves' hyperthyroidism. RNA transcripts were the template, and TCR beta CDR3 regions were amplified from them. HTBI primers were employed in first-round RT-PCR, then a second-round multiplex PCR followed. TCRdb called the multiplex PCR reads again in MiXCR, with one record for every CDR3 protein. Of 200,000 to 250,000 distinct CDR3 sequences in the sample, roughly a fifth were seen once. Sequencing input: peripheral blood. The receptors derive from a woman aged 45 to 65 with Graves' ophthalmopathy.

This clonotype was counted ten times or more. This chain uses TRBV7-9 with TRBJ2-7; TRBD1 agrees at 9 bases. The CDR3 is 14 residues long. V was pared by 7 bases and J by 3 bases, with 7 bases of the junction left unmatched. From germline, CDR1 is SEHNR and CDR2 FQNEAQ (reference sequence). In DNA, the CDR3 is TGTGCCAGCAACTCCGGGACAGGGCACTACGAGCAGTACTTC. Its protein is CASNSGTGHYEQYF.

This clonotype showed up many times. CDR3 coding DNA: TGCAGCGTTGATGAGAGCAGAGAGACCCAGTACTTC. Its translation: CSVDESRETQYF. This chain links TRBV29-1 with TRBJ2-5; D unresolved. Trimming pared 3 bases from V and 4 bases from J, leaving 9 bases between. Germline values: CDR1 SQVTM, CDR2 ANQGSEA. CDR3 size: 12 residues.

This clonotype was detected ten times or more. The chain combines TRBV30 with TRBJ1-3; D not resolved. Trimming shortened V by 2 bases and J by 0 bases, and 8 bases separated the two germline ends. Looked up from germline, CDR1 is GTSNPN and CDR2 is SVGIG (reference sequence). This CDR3 region has 14 residues. The chain's CDR3 is CAWSPAYSGNTIYF. The CDR3 nucleotides read TGTGCCTGGAGTCCCGCTTACTCTGGAAACACCATATATTTT. The full variable domain, its missing parts supplied by reference TRBV30 and TRBJ1-3, is SQTIHQWPATLVQPVGSPLSLECTVEGTSNPNLYWYRQAAGRGLQLLFYSVGIGQISSEVPQNLSASRPQDRQFILSSKKLLLSDSGFYLCAWSPAYSGNTIYFGEGSWLTVV.

Only a few counts were recorded for this clonotype. It may be a read error: a sequence one base away is much more abundant. The chain recombines TRBV4-1 with TRBJ1-5; D is unclear. CDR1 is MGHRA, CDR2 YSYEKL, per germline. V dropped 0 bases and J dropped 1 base, with 10 bases sitting between them. The CDR3 length is 16 residues. The CDR3: CASSQEPFLSNQPQHF. The CDR3 nucleotides read TGCGCCAGCAGCCAAGAACCCTTTCTGAGCAATCAGCCCCAGCATTTT.

This clonotype was counted a few times. The genes are TRBV24-1 and TRBJ1-2; 8 bases fit TRBD1. Trimming cost V 5 bases and J 7 bases; bases outside gene matches: 5. There are 13 residues in the CDR3. Germline V gives CDR1 KGHDR, CDR2 SFDVKD. The CDR3 spells CATSGRTGSGYTF. The CDR3 DNA follows: TGTGCCACCAGTGGGAGGACAGGGAGTGGCTACACCTTC.

The chain links TRBV28 to TRBJ1-5, with 9 bases aligning to TRBD1. Germline values: CDR1 MDHEN, CDR2 SYDVKM. The CDR3 covers 16 residues. Trimming cost V 2 bases and J 4 bases; bases outside gene matches: 6. CDR3 nucleotides: TGTGCCAGCAGTTTACGGGCGACAGGGGGGAATCAGCCCCAGCATTTT. It yields the protein CASSLRATGGNQPQHF. Full variable domain (missing parts from reference TRBV28 and TRBJ1-5): DVKVTQSSRYLVKRTGEKVFLECVQDMDHENMFWYRQDPGLGLRLIYFSYDVKMKEKGDIPEGYSVSREKKERFSLILESASTNQTSMYLCASSLRATGGNQPQHFGDGTRLSIL.

In its sample, this clonotype was seen many times. The chain links TRBV19 to TRBJ2-2; D gene unclear. Germline assignment: CDR1 LNHDA and CDR2 SQIVND (reference sequence). CDR3 size: 16 residues. Trimming shortened V by 4 bases and J by 6 bases, and 18 bases separated the two germline ends. CDR3 protein: CASSNPRGARPGELFF. CDR3 DNA: TGTGCCAGTAGTAACCCCCGAGGAGCTCGACCCGGGGAGCTGTTTTTT.

The V call is TRBV6-1, the J call TRBJ2-5, with a weak D call TRBD1 (5 bases). The CDR3 sequence is 13 residues long. Germline lookup yields CDR1 MNHNS and CDR2 SASEGT. The germline V and J ends were trimmed by 8 bases and 2 bases, with 12 bases remaining between them. The CDR3 sequence: CASSGRDQETQYF. In nucleotides, the CDR3 is TGTGCCAGCTCAGGCAGGGATCAAGAGACCCAGTACTTC.

There are many counts of this clonotype. Its ends do not fully match the called genes, so a read error is possible. The rearrangement links TRBV28 to TRBJ2-3; 7 bases are shared with TRBD2. Germline CDR1 MDHEN, CDR2 SYDVKM. The CDR3 runs to 12 residues. CDR3 in DNA: TGTGCCAGCAGTCAAAGTCGGACTAGGGGAAGTTTT. Its translation is CASSQSRTRGSF.

The sample holds many counts of this clonotype. The chain has TRBV12-3 or TRBV12-4 and TRBJ1-3; D is uncertain. This CDR3 is 11 amino acids long. CDR3 amino acids: CAARVGNTIYF. The CDR3 coding sequence is TGTGCAGCTCGGGTTGGAAACACCATATATTTT.

The CDR3 region has the DNA TGCAGCGTCGGGACAGGGGACGGTTCACCCCTCCACTTT. Its protein is CSVGTGDGSPLHF. The J gene is TRBJ1-6, the V gene TRBV29-1; the match to TRBD1 covers 10 bases. The trim removed 6 bases at V and 9 bases at J, leaving 5 bases unmatched. Germline CDR1 is SQVTM and CDR2 is ANQGSEA. The CDR3 contains 13 residues.

This clonotype was recorded many times. V gene TRBV20-1 combines with J gene TRBJ2-5; 7 bases line up with TRBD1. V lost 4 bases to trimming and J lost 7 bases; unmatched junction nucleotides: 6. The germline gives CDR1 DFQATT, CDR2 SNEGSKA (reference sequence). The CDR3 length is 12 residues. CDR3 in amino acids: CSAMLTGRTQYF. DNA for the CDR3: TGCAGTGCTATGCTGACAGGGAGGACCCAGTACTTC.